What follows are 15 T cell receptor beta chains derived from one specimen sequenced in a study of blood T cell repertoires in COVID-19. Data came from immunoSEQ multiplex PCR; TCRdb stores just in-frame clones and leaves some out. The sample lists around 56,000 clones, 87% seen once, with roughly 6.7% in the top ten. The sequenced sample consisted of peripheral blood. The receptor set was obtained from a man aged 60 to 75 with active or convalescent COVID-19.

The V and J genes are TRBV5-8 and TRBJ2-3, with D possibly matching TRBD1 (6 bases). Germline V lookup: CDR1 SGHTS, CDR2 YDEGEE. This CDR3 comprises 16 residues. V was clipped by 2 bases and J by 4 bases, with 17 bases between them. This CDR3 reads CASSLGRGQLADTQYF. CDR3 DNA sequence: TGTGCCAGCAGCTTAGGACGTGGACAGTTGGCAGATACGCAGTATTTT.

The genes are TRBV7-2 and TRBJ1-2; D not resolved. V was shortened by 0 bases and J by 4 bases, with 6 bases between the two germline ends. This CDR3 is 13 amino acids long. Germline assignment: CDR1 SGHTA and CDR2 FQGNSA. The CDR3 sequence: CASSLAATYGYTF. CDR3 DNA sequence: TGTGCCAGCAGCTTAGCAGCCACCTATGGCTACACCTTC.

V usage is TRBV15 and J usage is TRBJ2-1; 7 bases match TRBD1. V trimming: 0 bases; J trimming: 4 bases; junction bases outside the gene matches: 3. Germline V gives CDR1 LNHNV, CDR2 YYDKDF (reference sequence). The CDR3 is made up of 15 amino acids. CDR3 sequence (DNA): TGTGCCACCAGCAGAGATAGGGGACAGTACAATGAGCAGTTCTTC. As protein: CATSRDRGQYNEQFF.

J is TRBJ2-1 and V is TRBV7-9; possible D gene TRBD2, 6 bases. Trimming stripped 5 bases from V and 15 bases from J, with 17 bases between. The CDR3 extends over 12 amino acids. Per the germline V gene, CDR1 is SEHNR and CDR2 is FQNEAQ (reference sequence). This CDR3 is CASSLDLVGGFF. CDR3 in DNA: TGTGCCAGCAGCCTAGACTTAGTCGGGGGGTTCTTC. Full variable domain (rest looked up from reference TRBV7-9 and TRBJ2-1): DTGVSQNPRHKITKRGQNVTFRCDPISEHNRLYWYRQTLGQGPEFLTYFQNEAQLEKSRLLSDRFSAERPKGSFSTLEIQRTEQGDSAMYLCASSLDLVGGFFGPGTRLTVL.

CDR3 in amino acids: CASSRTSGTSIAYNEQFF. In DNA form, the CDR3 reads TGTGCCAGCAGCCGAACCTCCGGGACTAGCATCGCCTACAATGAGCAGTTCTTC. The chain is built from TRBV5-8 and TRBJ2-1; TRBD2 agrees at 9 bases. Looked up from germline, CDR1 is SGHTS and CDR2 is YDEGEE. V lost 4 bases and J lost 2; bases outside the gene matches: 13. This CDR3 is built from 18 residues. Variable domain in full (rest from reference TRBV5-8 and TRBJ2-1): EAGVTQSPTHLIKTRGQQATLRCSPISGHTSVYWYQQALGLGLQFLLWYDEGEERNRGNFPPRFSGRQFPNYSSELNVNALELEDSALYLCASSRTSGTSIAYNEQFFGPGTRLTVL.

This clone occurred once. The genes are TRBV5-1 and TRBJ2-7; the D gene is possibly TRBD1 (6 bases). Germline-derived CDR1 and CDR2 are SGHRS and YFSETQ. This CDR3 is built from 15 residues. Trimming stripped 1 base from V and 1 base from J, with 12 bases between. The CDR3 DNA reads as TGCGCCAGCAGCTTGTCAGGGGTTTCTTCCTACGAGCAGTACTTC. It yields the protein CASSLSGVSSYEQYF.

This chain joins TRBV7-6 and TRBJ2-1; 9 bases are a match to TRBD1. Germline CDR1 and CDR2: SGHVS and FNYEAQ. CDR3 size: 16 residues. The V gene end was trimmed by 5 bases and the J gene end by 5 bases; junction bases not matched to a gene: 10. The CDR3 is CASSPAGTGSDNEQFF. The CDR3 DNA follows: TGTGCCAGCAGCCCTGCCGGGACAGGGTCTGACAATGAGCAGTTCTTC.

This chain joins TRBV10-3 and TRBJ1-6; TRBD1 aligns across 7 bases. The V gene's germline CDR1 is ENHRY and CDR2 SYGVKD. V lost 7 bases to trimming and J lost 5 bases; unmatched junction nucleotides: 8. The CDR3 is 15 amino acids. The CDR3 DNA sequence: TGTGCCATCAACCCGACAGGGAGTAATAATTCACCCCTCCACTTT. It specifies CAINPTGSNNSPLHF.

For this clone: Other DNA sequences in the sample encode the same CDR3. The gene calls are TRBV27 and TRBJ1-3; D is possibly TRBD1 (5 bases). The CDR3 is made up of 14 amino acids. Germline assignment: CDR1 MNHEY and CDR2 SMNVEV (reference sequence). V dropped 3 bases and J dropped 2 bases, with 8 bases sitting between them. The CDR3 protein is CASSFGRAGNTIYF. The CDR3, as DNA: TGTGCCAGCAGTTTCGGCAGGGCTGGAAACACCATATATTTT.

The rearrangement uses TRBV27 and TRBJ1-2; TRBD1 matches at 7 bases. The CDR3 extends over 17 amino acids. J was trimmed by 2 bases and V by 5 bases; bases with no gene match: 14. The germline gives CDR1 MNHEY, CDR2 SMNVEV (reference sequence). The CDR3, as DNA: TGTGCCAGCAGTCCCACTCCGAGGACAGGAGGAAACTATGGCTACACCTTC. This encodes CASSPTPRTGGNYGYTF.

The rearrangement links TRBV5-5 to TRBJ2-1; 8 bases agree with TRBD1. The trim removed 2 bases at V and 3 bases at J, leaving 4 bases unmatched. Germline CDR1 and CDR2: SGHKS and YYEKEE (reference sequence). The CDR3 runs to 15 residues. Here the CDR3 reads CASSLRTGLYNEQFF. CDR3 nucleotides: TGTGCCAGCAGCTTAAGGACAGGGCTCTACAATGAGCAGTTCTTC.

This rearrangement joins TRBV11-3 to TRBJ2-5; 7 nucleotides agree with TRBD1. Germline CDR1 SGHNT, CDR2 YENEEA. With 4 bases clipped from V and 1 base from J, the junction kept 3 bases outside the gene matches. There are 14 residues in the CDR3. The CDR3 coding sequence is TGTGCCAGCAGCTCGGGACAGCCCCAAGAGACCCAGTACTTC. Protein: CASSSGQPQETQYF. The full variable domain, rest sourced from reference TRBV11-3 and TRBJ2-5, is EAGVVQSPRYKIIEKKQPVAFWCNPISGHNTLYWYLQNLGQGPELLIRYENEEAVDDSQLPKDRFSAERLKGVDSTLKIQPAELGDSAVYLCASSSGQPQETQYFGPGTRLLVL.

The rearrangement joins TRBV10-2 to TRBJ1-5, with D hard to call. Between the trimmed V and J ends, which lost 2 bases and 2 bases, there was a span of 4 bases. This CDR3 is 13 amino acids long. Germline V gene lookup returns CDR1 WSHSY and CDR2 SAAADI. The DNA for the CDR3 is TGCGCCAGCAGTGAGACAGGCAATCAGCCCCAGCATTTT. Protein product: CASSETGNQPQHF.

This rearrangement joins TRBV2 to TRBJ1-5; possible D gene TRBD1, 6 bases. Germline-derived CDR1 and CDR2 are SNHLY and FYNNEI. This CDR3 is built from 16 residues. Deletions cut 4 bases from V and 2 bases from J, with 15 bases between. This CDR3 reads CASSAPNRVGNQPQHF. As DNA, the CDR3 is TGTGCCAGCAGTGCCCCCAACAGGGTTGGCAATCAGCCCCAGCATTTT.

The chain is built from TRBV18 and TRBJ1-4; no definite D call. Per germline, CDR1 KGHSH and CDR2 LQKENI. V lost 0 bases and J lost 0, with 5 bases in between. The CDR3 runs 15 residues. The CDR3 here is CASSPPHPTNEKLFF. In nucleotides, the CDR3 is TGTGCCAGCTCACCACCCCATCCAACTAATGAAAAACTGTTTTTT.